Each of the 8 T cell receptor beta chains below was sequenced from the same sample in a study of blood T cell repertoires in COVID-19. TCRdb's table, derived via immunoSEQ multiplex PCR, lists solely in-frame clones and lacks some. The sample holds over 120,000 clones, more than 75% seen once. The sequencing sample was made of peripheral blood. All receptors come from a human donor with acute or convalescent COVID-19. The donor label of this sample is uncertain.

This rearrangement joins TRBV19 to TRBJ2-7; tentatively, D is TRBD2 (6 bases). V was pared by 5 bases and J by 5 bases, with 19 bases between. This CDR3 spans 15 amino acids. Germline CDR1 and CDR2: LNHDA and SQIVND (reference sequence). The CDR3 DNA reads as TGTGCCAGTAGTCCCGGGACTGCGGGGTCGGACGAGCAGTACTTC. This gives the protein CASSPGTAGSDEQYF.

This chain uses TRBV7-9 with TRBJ2-3; 9 nucleotides align to TRBD1. This CDR3 comprises 14 residues. V was clipped by 8 bases and J by 3 bases; unmatched bases: 6. Germline-derived CDR1 and CDR2 are SEHNR and FQNEAQ (reference sequence). The CDR3 DNA reads as TGTGCCAGCGCTCATGACAGGGGGACAGATACGCAGTATTTT. Its translation: CASAHDRGTDTQYF. The full variable domain, with the rest looked up from reference TRBV7-9 and TRBJ2-3, is DTGVSQNPRHKITKRGQNVTFRCDPISEHNRLYWYRQTLGQGPEFLTYFQNEAQLEKSRLLSDRFSAERPKGSFSTLEIQRTEQGDSAMYLCASAHDRGTDTQYFGPGTRLTVL.

The chain is built from TRBV28 and TRBJ2-7; D not resolved. The CDR3 runs 13 residues. Germline lookup yields CDR1 MDHEN and CDR2 SYDVKM. V gave up 1 base and J gave up 6 bases, with 10 bases separating them. The CDR3 nucleotides read TGTGCCAGCAGTTTATCGGGTCCGCGCGAGCAGTACTTC. It yields the protein CASSLSGPREQYF. Full variable domain (outside the CDR3, taken from reference TRBV28 and TRBJ2-7): DVKVTQSSRYLVKRTGEKVFLECVQDMDHENMFWYRQDPGLGLRLIYFSYDVKMKEKGDIPEGYSVSREKKERFSLILESASTNQTSMYLCASSLSGPREQYFGPGTRLTVT.

The V gene is TRBV5-1, the J gene TRBJ2-2; D unresolved. The germline V and J ends were trimmed by 1 base and 1 base, with 8 bases remaining between them. Germline values: CDR1 SGHRS, CDR2 YFSETQ. This CDR3 has 15 amino acids. The DNA of the CDR3 is TGCGCCAGCAGCTTGTTAACAGAGAACACCGGGGAGCTGTTTTTT. This gives the protein CASSLLTENTGELFF.

The chain has TRBV27 and TRBJ1-1; perhaps TRBD1 as D (5 bases). V lost 2 bases and J lost 5, with 9 bases in between. Germline-derived CDR1 and CDR2 are MNHEY and SMNVEV (reference sequence). The CDR3 consists of 13 residues. The CDR3 sequence is CASSLGGVTEAFF. In DNA form, the CDR3 reads TGTGCCAGCAGTTTAGGGGGGGTTACTGAAGCTTTCTTT.

This clone came up a few times. The chain recombines TRBV3-1 (or the pseudogene TRBV3-2) with TRBJ1-6; D unresolved. The CDR3 has 14 residues. The germline V gene encodes CDR1 LGHDT and CDR2 YNNKEL (reference sequence). V was shortened by 4 bases and J by 6 bases, with 10 bases between the two germline ends. Here the CDR3 DNA reads TGTGCCAGCAGCCGCGCTGACTTTAATTCACCCCTCCACTTT. It specifies CASSRADFNSPLHF.

This clone was counted once. The chain uses TRBV6-4 and TRBJ1-5; D is possibly TRBD1 (5 bases). Per the germline V gene, CDR1 is MRHNA and CDR2 is SNTAGT. Trimming took 5 bases from V and 7 from J, leaving 12 bases between them. The CDR3 covers 13 residues. The CDR3 bases are TGTGCCAGCAGTATATTCGGGGGGCAGCCCCAGCATTTT. Translating it yields CASSIFGGQPQHF.

This chain joins TRBV13 and TRBJ1-2; 8 nucleotides agree with TRBD1. With V trimmed by 0 bases and J by 4 bases, 4 bases remained unmatched. This CDR3 comprises 15 residues. Germline CDR1 is PRHDT and CDR2 is FYEKMQ (reference sequence). The CDR3 DNA reads TGTGCCAGCAGCTTAGGGGACAGGGCCGGCTATGGCTACACCTTC. It codes for CASSLGDRAGYGYTF.